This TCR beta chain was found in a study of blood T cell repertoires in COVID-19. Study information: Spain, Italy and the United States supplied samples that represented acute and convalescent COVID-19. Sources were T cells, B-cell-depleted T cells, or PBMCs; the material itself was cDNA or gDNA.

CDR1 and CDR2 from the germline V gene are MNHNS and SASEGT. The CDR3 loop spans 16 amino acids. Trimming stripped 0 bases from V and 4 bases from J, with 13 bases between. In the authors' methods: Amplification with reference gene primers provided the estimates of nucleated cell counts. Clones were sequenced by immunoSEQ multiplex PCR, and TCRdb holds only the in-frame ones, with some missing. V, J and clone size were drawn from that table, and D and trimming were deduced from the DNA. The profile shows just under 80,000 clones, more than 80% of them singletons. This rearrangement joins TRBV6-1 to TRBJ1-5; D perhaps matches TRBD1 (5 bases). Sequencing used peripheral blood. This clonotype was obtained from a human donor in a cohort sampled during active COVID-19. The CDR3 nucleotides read TGTGCCAGCAGTGAAGCCCCACAGGTTGGGAATCAGCCCCAGCATTTT. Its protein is CASSEAPQVGNQPQHF.